These 21 T cell receptor beta chains originate from one sample sequenced in a study of high-grade serous ovarian cancer treatment subgroups. Only in-frame clones appear in the TCRdb table, and some are missing; sequencing was by immunoSEQ multiplex PCR. The table has around 1,000 clones, 70% to 80% seen once. Tumor tissue was taken before any definitive surgery or chemotherapy was given. Sequencing was performed on tumor tissue. The receptors derive from a human donor with high-grade serous ovarian cancer.

The V call is TRBV15, the J call TRBJ2-1; the D gene could be TRBD1 or TRBD2 (5 bases each). There are 12 residues in the CDR3. The germline V and J ends were trimmed by 5 bases and 9 bases, with 11 bases remaining between them. CDR1 is LNHNV and CDR2 is YYDKDF in the germline V gene (reference sequence). The CDR3 nucleotides read TGTGCCACCAGCGAGGGGACGTCTGAGCAGTTCTTC. It codes for CATSEGTSEQFF.

This chain uses TRBV4-3 with TRBJ2-1; 7 bases match TRBD2. J was trimmed by 7 bases and V by 1 base; bases with no gene match: 10. CDR1 LGHNA and CDR2 YSLEER come from the germline V gene. The CDR3 totals 16 residues. Here the CDR3 reads CASSQGGEGAGNEQFF. CDR3 sequence (DNA): TGCGCCAGCAGCCAAGGCGGAGAGGGAGCGGGGAATGAGCAGTTCTTC.

As concerns this clone: The junction does not match germline at one end; this may be a read error. The CDR3 is CASRWDLF. CDR3 sequence (DNA): TGTGCCAGCAGGTGGGACCTTTTT. This chain links TRBV6-4 with TRBJ1-1, with D maybe TRBD1 (5 bases). The CDR3 is made up of 8 amino acids. Germline V CDR1 and CDR2: MRHNA, SNTAGT.

In this sample, this clone turned up once. This chain uses TRBV21-1 with TRBJ2-7; no check of the table's D call, TRBD1, against the DNA was made. TRBV21-1 is given as a pseudogene. CDR3 length equals 16 residues. The CDR3 sequence is CASSKGAYQSGGEQYF. The CDR3 DNA is TGTGCCAGCAGCAAAGGGGCTTACCAATCAGGGGGCGAGCAGTACTTC.

This chain uses TRBV11-2 with TRBJ2-7; D possibly uses TRBD1 or TRBD2 (5 bases each). Deletions cut 1 base from V and 1 base from J, with 5 bases between. This CDR3 contains 13 residues. Germline V gene sequence: CDR1 SGHAT, CDR2 FQNNGV. For the CDR3, the DNA is TGTGCCAGCAGCTTAGGGGGGTCCTACGAGCAGTACTTC. It is translated as CASSLGGSYEQYF.

This chain uses TRBV11-2 with TRBJ2-7, with D unresolved. With 3 bases removed from V and 2 bases from J, the gap between germline ends came to 11 bases. Looked up from germline, CDR1 is SGHAT and CDR2 is FQNNGV. The CDR3 loop spans 14 amino acids. CDR3 sequence (DNA): TGTGCCAGCAGCTTGAAGGGTTCGCCCTACGAGCAGTACTTC. Encoded protein: CASSLKGSPYEQYF.

The J gene is TRBJ2-2, the V gene TRBV19; D unclear. V lost 5 bases to trimming and J lost 3 bases, with 16 bases between them. The germline V gene has CDR1 LNHDA and CDR2 SQIVND (reference sequence). This CDR3 region has 16 residues. The CDR3 loop reads CASSLNLKGYTGELFF. CDR3 nucleotide sequence: TGTGCCAGTAGTCTGAACCTCAAAGGATACACCGGGGAGCTGTTTTTT.

The chain is built from TRBV2 and TRBJ2-3; 11 positions match TRBD2. The CDR3 is 14 amino acids. The junction had 3 bases not matched to a gene; V was cut back by 6 bases and J by 4 bases. Germline CDR1 is SNHLY and CDR2 is FYNNEI. This chain's CDR3 is CASRRTSGSDTQYF. CDR3 bases: TGTGCCAGCAGGAGGACTAGCGGGTCAGATACGCAGTATTTT.

Notes on this clone: Mismatch with germline at one junction end may stem from a read error. This chain links TRBV6-5 with TRBJ1-2; D unresolved. The CDR3 contains 14 residues. The germline CDR1 and CDR2 sequences are MNHEY and SVGAGI. The CDR3 nucleotides are TGTGCCGGCAGGACCATGCAGAGCGTGGTGGGCTACACCTTC. Amino acids: CAGRTMQSVVGYTF.

V gene TRBV29-1 combines with J gene TRBJ1-2; 7 bases are a match to TRBD1. The CDR3 spans 11 residues. CDR1 SQVTM and CDR2 ANQGSEA come from the germline V gene. J lost 6 bases, V lost 6 bases, and 4 bases had no gene match. CDR3 bases: TGCAGCGTGACAGGGACCCATGGCTACACCTTC. Its translation: CSVTGTHGYTF.

CDR3 loop: CAAAGQGAQGAYEQYF. As DNA, the CDR3 is TGCGCCGCGGCGGGACAGGGGGCGCAGGGCGCTTACGAGCAGTACTTC. The chain is built from TRBV23-1 and TRBJ2-5; 12 nucleotides align to TRBD1. The J call may be mistaken, given a closer DNA end match to TRBJ2-7. TRBV23-1 is an open reading frame whose function is uncertain. CDR3 size: 16 residues.

This CDR3 reads CASKAGTSGSLRTGELFF. DNA for the CDR3: TGTGCCAGTAAAGCCGGGACTAGCGGGAGTTTGCGCACCGGGGAGCTGTTTTTT. The V call is TRBV19, the J call TRBJ2-2, with 14 positions matching TRBD2. CDR3 length: 18 residues. V was pared by 7 bases and J by 4 bases, with 11 bases of the junction left unmatched. Germline loops: CDR1 LNHDA, CDR2 SQIVND (reference sequence).

This chain uses TRBV28 with TRBJ1-4, with 7 bases that match TRBD1. In germline, CDR1 is MDHEN, CDR2 SYDVKM. The CDR3 totals 16 residues. V gave up 6 bases and J gave up 7 bases; unmatched junction bases: 14. CDR3 loop: CASSLDTGALGEKLFF. CDR3 nucleotides: TGTGCCAGCAGCTTAGATACAGGGGCACTAGGTGAAAAACTGTTTTTT.

The chain employs TRBV5-6 and TRBJ2-5, with D possibly matching TRBD2 (6 bases). Germline loops: CDR1 SGHDT, CDR2 YYEEEE. Trimming removed 4 bases from V and 6 bases from J, with 10 bases in between. The CDR3 length is 12 residues. The CDR3 DNA reads as TGTGCCAGCAGCGTGGGACTTCAGACCCAGTACTTC. As protein: CASSVGLQTQYF. Combining the CDR3 with reference TRBV5-6 and TRBJ2-5 gives the whole variable domain DAGVTQSPTHLIKTRGQQVTLRCSPKSGHDTVSWYQQALGQGPQFIFQYYEEEERQRGNFPDRFSGHQFPNYSSELNVNALLLGDSALYLCASSVGLQTQYFGPGTRLLVL.

This chain joins TRBV9 and TRBJ2-7, with a possible D match to TRBD2 (5 bases). Germline V gives CDR1 SGDLS, CDR2 YYNGEE. Between the trimmed V and J ends, which lost 3 bases and 4 bases, there was a span of 8 bases. The CDR3 runs 12 residues. CDR3: CASSGTRYEQYF. CDR3 nucleotides: TGTGCCAGCAGCGGGACTCGATACGAGCAGTACTTC.

The chain links TRBV7-9 to TRBJ1-6; 8 bases line up with TRBD1. Germline trimming cut 5 bases from V and 7 bases from J; bases unmatched to any gene: 13. The CDR3 is made up of 17 amino acids. Germline V gene lookup returns CDR1 SEHNR and CDR2 FQNEAQ (reference sequence). CDR3 loop: CASSPGGTGRDNSPLHF. The CDR3 DNA follows: TGTGCCAGCAGCCCCGGAGGGACAGGAAGGGACAATTCACCCCTCCACTTT.

V gene TRBV6-5 combines with J gene TRBJ2-5; 7 nucleotides line up with TRBD1. Per germline, CDR1 MNHEY and CDR2 SVGAGI. V shed 6 bases, J shed 2 bases, and the junction held 3 bases outside the gene matches. The CDR3 is 13 amino acids. The CDR3 DNA reads as TGTGCCAGCAGCTACAGGGGTCAAGAGACCCAGTACTTC. Translation gives CASSYRGQETQYF.

The chain couples TRBV7-9 to TRBJ2-1; 9 nucleotides agree with TRBD1. Germline CDR1 SEHNR, CDR2 FQNEAQ (reference sequence). This CDR3 is built from 16 residues. Trimming took 6 bases from V and 0 from J; bases not matched to a gene: 6. CDR3 sequence reads: CASSSDRGDSYNEQFF. The DNA of the CDR3 is TGTGCCAGCAGTTCAGACAGGGGGGACTCCTACAATGAGCAGTTCTTC.

This clone came up a few times. This chain joins TRBV15 and TRBJ2-5; possible D gene TRBD1, 6 bases. The V end was cut by 0 bases, the J end by 4 bases, with 12 bases between. The length of the CDR3 is 15 residues. Germline-derived CDR1 and CDR2 are LNHNV and YYDKDF (reference sequence). CDR3 coding DNA: TGTGCCACCAGCAGAGATTCCAGGGGCCGAGAGACCCAGTACTTC. This translates into CATSRDSRGRETQYF.

V gene TRBV19 combines with J gene TRBJ1-5; D may be TRBD1 (6 bases). The CDR3 covers 17 residues. V lost 4 bases and J lost 4, with 20 bases in between. Germline V gives CDR1 LNHDA, CDR2 SQIVND (reference sequence). The CDR3 spells CASSTWDTFLENQPQHF. Written as DNA, the CDR3 is TGTGCCAGTAGTACCTGGGACACCTTTTTGGAGAATCAGCCCCAGCATTTT.

CDR3 region: CASSKNPVTETQYF. The DNA of the CDR3 is TGTGCCAGCAGCAAGAACCCCGTTACAGAGACCCAGTACTTC. The V and J genes are TRBV7-2 and TRBJ2-5, with no clear D. The CDR3 spans 14 residues. Trimming stripped 5 bases from V and 4 bases from J, with 14 bases between. Germline CDR1 reads SGHTA; CDR2 reads FQGNSA.